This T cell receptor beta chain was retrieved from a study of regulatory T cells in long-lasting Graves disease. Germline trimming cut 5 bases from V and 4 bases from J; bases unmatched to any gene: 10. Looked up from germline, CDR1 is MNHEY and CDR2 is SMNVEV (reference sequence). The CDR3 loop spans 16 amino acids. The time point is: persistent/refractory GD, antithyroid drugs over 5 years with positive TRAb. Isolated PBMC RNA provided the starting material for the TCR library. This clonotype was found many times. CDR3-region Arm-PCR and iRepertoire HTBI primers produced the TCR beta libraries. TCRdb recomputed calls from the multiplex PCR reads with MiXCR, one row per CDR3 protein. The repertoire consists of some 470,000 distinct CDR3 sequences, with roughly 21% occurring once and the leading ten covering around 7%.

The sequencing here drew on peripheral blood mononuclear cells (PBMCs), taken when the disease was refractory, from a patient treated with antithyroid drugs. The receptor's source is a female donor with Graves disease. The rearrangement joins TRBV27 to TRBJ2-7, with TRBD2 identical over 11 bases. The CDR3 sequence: CASSPETSGRWYEQYF. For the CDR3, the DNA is TGTGCCAGCAGTCCTGAAACTAGCGGGAGATGGTACGAGCAGTACTTC.